The 15 T cell receptor beta chains reported below all come from one sample, sequenced in a study of blood T cells in healthy people across ages. It was with a sample-barcoded 5' primer and a J-beta primer mix that a second PCR of roughly 7 to 11 cycles was run. Via MiXCR, TCRdb re-called the 5' RACE reads, giving one row per CDR3 protein. The sample shows about 1,400,000 distinct CDR3 sequences, 42% of them seen only once. Sequenced: blood. These receptor sequences come from a woman younger than 30 in good health.

The rearrangement uses TRBV7-2 and TRBJ2-7; TRBD1 is a possible D gene (5 bases). The CDR3 runs to 15 residues. The germline CDR1 and CDR2 sequences are SGHTA and FQGNSA. V lost 2 bases and J lost 2, with 13 bases in between. The chain's CDR3 is CASSLWGSLTYEQYF. Here the CDR3 DNA reads TGTGCCAGCAGCTTATGGGGCAGCTTAACCTACGAGCAGTACTTC.

The chain carries TRBV27 and TRBJ1-2; tentatively, D is TRBD1 (5 bases). The CDR3 is made up of 15 amino acids. With 8 bases removed from V and 1 base from J, the gap between germline ends came to 17 bases. Germline V gives CDR1 MNHEY, CDR2 SMNVEV (reference sequence). The CDR3 DNA is TGTGCCAGCTCCAGGTCGGGGGGGGTTAACTATGGCTACACCTTC. Its protein is CASSRSGGVNYGYTF.

This clonotype was counted only a few times. This rearrangement joins TRBV9 to TRBJ2-1; no definite D call. Deletions cut 4 bases from V and 8 bases from J, with 25 bases between. The length of the CDR3 is 17 residues. Germline assignment: CDR1 SGDLS and CDR2 YYNGEE. The CDR3 DNA reads TGTGCCAGCAGCCCCAGAAGCTTGGGGTCCCTTGTACATGAGCAGTTCTTC. It yields the protein CASSPRSLGSLVHEQFF.

As regards this clonotype: A clone one base away is much larger, so this may be a read error. The chain joins TRBV12-3 or TRBV12-4 to TRBJ2-5, with 11 bases lining up with TRBD2. TRBJ2-7 explains the end of the DNA better; the J call may be wrong. The length of the CDR3 is 14 residues. The CDR3 region is CTSSRRTSGYEQYF. The CDR3 bases are TGTACCAGCAGTCGAAGGACTAGCGGGTACGAGCAGTACTTC.

Remarks on this clonotype: A read error may produce the germline difference seen at one junction end. The chain joins TRBV3-1 to TRBJ2-7; 7 nucleotides align to TRBD1. The CDR3 length is 14 residues. The germline V gene encodes CDR1 LGHDT and CDR2 YNNKEL (reference sequence). The CDR3 loop is CANSLGDSSYEQYF. CDR3 nucleotide sequence: TGTGCCAACAGCCTAGGGGACAGCTCCTACGAGCAGTACTTC.

CDR3 coding DNA: TGTGCCAGCAGCTTTCTCGGGGCCGGGGATGGCTACACCTTC. Its protein is CASSFLGAGDGYTF. This chain joins TRBV5-5 and TRBJ1-2, with D possibly matching TRBD1 (5 bases). The CDR3 loop spans 14 amino acids. V lost 2 bases to trimming and J lost 6 bases, with 14 bases between them. Per germline, CDR1 SGHKS and CDR2 YYEKEE (reference sequence).

This clonotype occurred a few times. J is TRBJ2-1 and V is TRBV16; D may be TRBD2 (5 bases). Trimming cost V 4 bases and J 5 bases, with 9 bases left between them. CDR1 KGHSY and CDR2 FQNENV come from the germline V gene. The CDR3 spans 13 residues. CDR3 loop: CASSPRVNNEQFF. The CDR3 nucleotides read TGTGCCAGCAGCCCGCGGGTGAACAATGAGCAGTTCTTC. Full variable domain (rest looked up from reference TRBV16 and TRBJ2-1): GEEVAQTPKHLVRGEGQKAKLYCAPIKGHSYVFWYQQVLKNEFKFLISFQNENVFDETGMPKERFSAKCLPNSPCSLEIQATKLEDSAVYFCASSPRVNNEQFFGPGTRLTVL.

Only a few counts were recorded for this clonotype. The rearrangement joins TRBV9 to TRBJ1-1, with TRBD1 matching 10 bases. With V trimmed by 5 bases and J by 8 bases, 6 bases remained unmatched. The CDR3 contains 13 residues. Per germline, CDR1 SGDLS and CDR2 YYNGEE. CDR3 DNA: TGTGCCAGCAGTTCCGGGACAGGGGAAGAAGCTTTCTTT. It specifies CASSSGTGEEAFF.

This clonotype was counted at least ten times. The chain uses TRBV29-1 and TRBJ2-1, with D tentatively TRBD2 (5 bases). The CDR3 has 10 residues. The ends were cut back, 6 bases at V and 10 bases at J, with 10 bases in the middle. The germline V gene has CDR1 SQVTM and CDR2 ANQGSEA. The CDR3 DNA follows: TGCAGCGTCGGAGGCCCAGAGCAGTTCTTC. Its translation: CSVGGPEQFF.

This chain links TRBV6-5 with TRBJ2-1; 9 nucleotides agree with TRBD2. The end of the DNA aligns better with TRBJ2-7, so the J call may be wrong. Germline lookup yields CDR1 MNHEY and CDR2 SVGAGI. The CDR3 spans 16 residues. CDR3 in DNA: TGTGCCAGCAGTTCCGATAGCGGGGGTTCCTACAATGAGCAGTACTTC. It codes for CASSSDSGGSYNEQYF.

The genes are TRBV20-1 and TRBJ1-1; no clear D gene. Between the trimmed V and J ends, which lost 3 bases and 0 bases, there was a span of 17 bases. This CDR3 region has 16 residues. The V gene's germline CDR1 is DFQATT and CDR2 SNEGSKA (reference sequence). As DNA, the CDR3 is TGCAGTGCTAGTGGACGCAGGAATGGTATGAACACTGAAGCTTTCTTT. Translation: CSASGRRNGMNTEAFF.

The V call is TRBV3-1, the J call TRBJ1-1; 7 positions match TRBD1. This CDR3 has 18 amino acids. The trim removed 0 bases at V and 1 base at J, leaving 11 bases unmatched. Germline V gene data show CDR1 as LGHDT and CDR2 as YNNKEL (reference sequence). CDR3 DNA: TGTGCCAGCAGCCAAGATTTTAGGGGGCGTACGGGGAACACTGAAGCTTTCTTT. Residues: CASSQDFRGRTGNTEAFF. Full variable domain (outside the CDR3, taken from reference TRBV3-1 and TRBJ1-1): DTAVSQTPKYLVTQMGNDKSIKCEQNLGHDTMYWYKQDSKKFLKIMFSYNNKELIINETVPNRFSPKSPDKAHLNLHINSLELGDSAVYFCASSQDFRGRTGNTEAFFGQGTRLTVV.

In regard to this clonotype: An end of the junction does not agree with germline; a read error may underlie this. The CDR3 DNA follows: TGTGCCGGCAGCCAAGAAGGGGGGGACTTGAACACCGGGGAGCTGTTTTTT. Its protein is CAGSQEGGDLNTGELFF. The J gene is TRBJ2-2, the V gene TRBV4-2, with a tentative D call TRBD2 (7 bases). Germline V CDR1 and CDR2: LGHNA, YNFKEQ. The CDR3 is 17 amino acids.

This clonotype was detected only a few times. The rearrangement uses TRBV5-6 and TRBJ2-4, with D tentatively TRBD1 (6 bases). CDR1 and CDR2 (germline): SGHDT, YYEEEE. The CDR3 sequence is 14 residues long. V lost 0 bases and J 15 bases, leaving 19 bases between the germline ends. The CDR3 protein is CASSLGSGQPLGYF. CDR3 nucleotide sequence: TGTGCCAGCAGCTTGGGCAGCGGACAGCCGTTGGGGTACTTC.

The rearrangement uses TRBV20-1 and TRBJ2-7; TRBD2 is a possible D gene (6 bases). The germline gives CDR1 DFQATT, CDR2 SNEGSKA (reference sequence). The V end lost 1 base, the J end lost 0 bases, and 10 bases lay between the germline ends. The CDR3 is made up of 14 amino acids. The DNA of the CDR3 is TGCAGTGCTAGAGGGGGACTGCTCTCCTACGAGCAGTACTTC. Its protein product is CSARGGLLSYEQYF.